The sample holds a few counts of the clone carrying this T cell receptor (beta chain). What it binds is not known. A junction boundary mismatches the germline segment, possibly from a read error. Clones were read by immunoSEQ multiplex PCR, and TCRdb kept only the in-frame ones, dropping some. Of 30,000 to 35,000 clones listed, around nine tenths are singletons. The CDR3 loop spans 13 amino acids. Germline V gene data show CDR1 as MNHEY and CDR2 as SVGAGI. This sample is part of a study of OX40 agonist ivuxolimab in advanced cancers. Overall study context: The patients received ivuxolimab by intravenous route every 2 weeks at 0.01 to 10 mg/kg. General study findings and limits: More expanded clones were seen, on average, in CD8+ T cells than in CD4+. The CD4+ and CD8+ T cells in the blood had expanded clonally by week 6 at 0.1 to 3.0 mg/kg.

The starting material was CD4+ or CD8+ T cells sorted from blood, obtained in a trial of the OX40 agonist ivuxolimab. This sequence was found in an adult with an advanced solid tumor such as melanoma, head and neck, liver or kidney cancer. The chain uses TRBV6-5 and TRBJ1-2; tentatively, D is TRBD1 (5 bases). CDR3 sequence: CASSYRGRVAHVF. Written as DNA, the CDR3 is TGTGCCAGCAGTTACAGGGGCAGGGTGGCGCATGTCTTC.